This TCR beta chain derives from a study of CD8 T cell repertoires and HIV-1 epitope variants. In the study overall: Controls were a CMV, EBV and flu peptide pool, Ebola AY9 negative control, and no-peptide well. An uncultured baseline aliquot held 1M T cells.

Worth noting for this clone: What it recognizes is unknown.

CDR3 length: 12 residues. CDR1 is MNHNS, CDR2 SASEGT, per germline. After removal of 6 bases from V and 11 bases from J, the junction contained 9 bases not matched to a gene. Method: immunoSEQ multiplex PCR; TCRdb's copy keeps in-frame clones and lacks some. Here the sample spans about 5,600 clones, about two thirds being singletons. The gene calls are TRBV6-1 and TRBJ1-2; TRBD1 aligns across 7 bases. This TCR came from a male donor with HIV. The sequenced sample was cultured CD8+ T cells derived from PBMCs. CDR3 bases: TGTGCCAGCAGATCGACAGGGTATATGTACACCTTC. Its translation: CASRSTGYMYTF.